This T cell receptor (beta chain) comes out of a study of early T cells in non-severe SARS-CoV-2 infection. TCRdb redid the calling of the 5' RACE reads with MiXCR, one entry per CDR3 protein. Among under 70,000 distinct CDR3 sequences listed, 13% were seen once. The CDR3 runs 12 residues. V was trimmed by 1 base and J by 6 bases, leaving 7 bases between them. Germline CDR1 is MNHEY and CDR2 is SMNVEV (reference sequence). This receptor was taken from an adult who was a healthcare worker with PCR-confirmed SARS-CoV-2 infection or an uninfected control (not recorded which). This chain links TRBV27 with TRBJ2-7, with D maybe TRBD1 (5 bases). This sample comprised whole blood, obtained at baseline. The DNA of the CDR3 is TGTGCCAGCAGTTTATGGGGCCGCGAGCAGTACTTC. Translation: CASSLWGREQYF.